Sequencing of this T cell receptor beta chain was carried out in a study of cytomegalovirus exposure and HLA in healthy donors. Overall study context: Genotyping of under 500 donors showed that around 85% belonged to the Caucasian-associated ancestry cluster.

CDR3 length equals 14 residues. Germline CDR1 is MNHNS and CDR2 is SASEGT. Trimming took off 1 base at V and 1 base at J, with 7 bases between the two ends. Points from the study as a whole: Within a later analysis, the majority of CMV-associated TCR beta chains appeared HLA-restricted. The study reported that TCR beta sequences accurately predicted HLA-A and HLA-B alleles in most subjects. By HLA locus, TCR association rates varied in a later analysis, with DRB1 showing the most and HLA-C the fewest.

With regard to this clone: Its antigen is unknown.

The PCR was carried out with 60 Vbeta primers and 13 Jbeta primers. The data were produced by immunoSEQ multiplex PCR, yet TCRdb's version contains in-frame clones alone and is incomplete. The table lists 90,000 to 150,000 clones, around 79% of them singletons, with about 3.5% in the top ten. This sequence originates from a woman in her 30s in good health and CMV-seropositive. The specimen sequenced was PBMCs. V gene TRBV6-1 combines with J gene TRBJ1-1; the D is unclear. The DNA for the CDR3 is TGTGCCAGCAGTGAAGGGGAGGAGAACACTGAAGCTTTCTTT. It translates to CASSEGEENTEAFF.